This T cell receptor beta chain emerged from a study of CD8 T cells in Susac syndrome. The RNA input was roughly 0.45 to 1 ug, and it was reverse transcribed with random hexamers. Multiplex immunoSEQ PCR targeted 54 Vbeta and 13 Jbeta TCR beta segments. TCRdb used MiXCR to reprocess the immunoSEQ multiplex PCR reads, holding one entry per CDR3 protein. The profile shows 150,000 to 200,000 distinct CDR3 sequences, approximately 93% of them singletons. Sequencing targeted TCR beta in T cells from blood (CD8+ and CD4+). With 4 bases removed from V and 1 base from J, the gap between germline ends came to 14 bases. Germline CDR1 and CDR2: SGHRS and YFSETQ. The length of the CDR3 is 15 residues.

Sequenced input: CD4+ T cells from PBMCs. This chain connects TRBV5-1 to TRBJ1-1; D possibly corresponds to TRBD1 (5 bases). The TCR comes from a human donor in good health. The CDR3 coding sequence is TGCGCCAGCAGCCATAGGGACTCCCAGAACACTGAAGCTTTCTTT. Translating it yields CASSHRDSQNTEAFF.